What follows are 24 T cell receptor beta chains derived from one specimen sequenced in a study of identifying expanded T cells in peripheral blood. The protocol was immunoSEQ multiplex PCR, while the TCRdb copy is restricted to in-frame clones and leaves out a portion. The table has tens of thousands of clones, about 91% seen once. The specimen was blood. The receptors originated from a person between 18 and 70 years old in good health.

A few counts support this clone. J is TRBJ2-7 and V is TRBV6-1; D remains unclear. The CDR3 is 14 amino acids. V gave up 2 bases and J gave up 2 bases, with 10 bases separating them. Per germline, CDR1 MNHNS and CDR2 SASEGT. The CDR3 loop reads CASSENPEPYEQYF. For the CDR3, the DNA is TGTGCCAGCAGTGAAAACCCTGAACCCTACGAGCAGTACTTC.

The chain links TRBV6-1 to TRBJ1-1, with no clear D. Per germline, CDR1 MNHNS and CDR2 SASEGT. The CDR3 totals 13 residues. V was pared by 4 bases and J by 4 bases, with 10 bases between. CDR3: CASSASTVTEAFF. The CDR3 DNA follows: TGTGCCAGCAGTGCCAGTACGGTCACTGAAGCTTTCTTT.

The rearrangement uses TRBV2 and TRBJ2-7; D is unresolved. This CDR3 contains 13 residues. Germline V gene data show CDR1 as SNHLY and CDR2 as FYNNEI. Trimming left V 3 bases short and J 3 bases short, with 9 bases between. The CDR3 is CASSEIWGYEQYF. DNA of the CDR3: TGTGCCAGCAGTGAGATATGGGGCTACGAGCAGTACTTC.

In this sample, this clone turned up a few times. The rearrangement uses TRBV4-2 and TRBJ1-2; D call uncertain. Germline V gene data show CDR1 as LGHNA and CDR2 as YNFKEQ. V was cut by 0 bases and J by 4 bases, with 0 bases left in between. There are 11 residues in the CDR3. The CDR3 protein is CASSQDYGYTF. CDR3 DNA: TGTGCCAGCAGCCAAGACTATGGCTACACCTTC.

The CDR3 sequence: CASSQDQITDTQYF. In DNA form, the CDR3 reads TGTGCCAGCAGCCAAGATCAGATCACAGATACGCAGTATTTT. The chain combines TRBV4-2 with TRBJ2-3; D not certain. The CDR3 sequence is 14 residues long. Germline loops: CDR1 LGHNA, CDR2 YNFKEQ. Trimming took off 0 bases at V and 2 bases at J, with 6 bases between the two ends.

This chain uses TRBV9 with TRBJ2-1, with D perhaps TRBD1 or TRBD2 (6 bases each). Per the germline V gene, CDR1 is SGDLS and CDR2 is YYNGEE. Deletions cut 0 bases from V and 1 base from J, with 11 bases between. The CDR3 is 16 residues long. The CDR3 DNA reads TGTGCCAGCAGCGTAGGAGGGGGGCCGTCCTACAATGAGCAGTTCTTC. Its translation: CASSVGGGPSYNEQFF.

J is TRBJ1-4 and V is TRBV7-9, with 8 bases aligning to TRBD1. V dropped 1 base and J dropped 7; count of bases not matched to a gene: 2. The CDR3 is 14 residues long. Germline loops: CDR1 SEHNR, CDR2 FQNEAQ (reference sequence). CDR3 in amino acids: CASSLGTGSEKLFF. The CDR3 region has the DNA TGTGCCAGCAGCTTAGGGACAGGGAGTGAAAAACTGTTTTTT. Using reference TRBV7-9 and TRBJ1-4 for the parts outside the CDR3, the full variable domain is DTGVSQNPRHKITKRGQNVTFRCDPISEHNRLYWYRQTLGQGPEFLTYFQNEAQLEKSRLLSDRFSAERPKGSFSTLEIQRTEQGDSAMYLCASSLGTGSEKLFFGSGTQLSVL.

This clone was observed a handful of times. This same CDR3 is encoded by further DNA sequences in the sample. The rearrangement links TRBV5-1 to TRBJ1-4, with 8 bases fitting TRBD1. With V trimmed by 2 bases and J by 3 bases, 0 bases remained unmatched. Per germline, CDR1 SGHRS and CDR2 YFSETQ. The CDR3 contains 14 residues. The CDR3 DNA reads as TGCGCCAGCAGCTTACAGGGGGCTAATGAAAAACTGTTTTTT. It specifies CASSLQGANEKLFF.

This chain links TRBV4-3 with TRBJ2-6; no firm D call. CDR1 is LGHNA and CDR2 is YSLEER in the germline V gene. The CDR3 loop spans 16 amino acids. Between the trimmed V and J ends, which lost 0 bases and 1 base, there was a span of 7 bases. CDR3 nucleotides: TGCGCCAGCAGCCAAGACGAAGCGTCTGGGGCCAACGTCCTGACTTTC. Protein product: CASSQDEASGANVLTF.

V and J are TRBV9 and TRBJ1-2; the D gene is possibly TRBD1 (6 bases). The germline V gene encodes CDR1 SGDLS and CDR2 YYNGEE. The V and J ends lost 4 bases and 2 bases respectively, with 12 bases between them. This CDR3 comprises 14 residues. Here the CDR3 reads CASSRPGTNYGYTF. The CDR3 DNA reads TGTGCCAGCAGCCGTCCCGGGACAAACTATGGCTACACCTTC.

This chain uses TRBV7-2 with TRBJ1-2; 7 bases are shared with TRBD1. V gave up 2 bases and J gave up 6 bases; unmatched junction bases: 3. This CDR3 spans 13 amino acids. The germline V gene has CDR1 SGHTA and CDR2 FQGNSA. CDR3 protein: CASSLRQGDGYTF. CDR3 coding DNA: TGTGCCAGCAGCTTACGACAGGGAGATGGCTACACCTTC.

The V gene is TRBV30, the J gene TRBJ2-7; D call uncertain. Trimming removed 1 base at V and 7 bases at J, with 14 bases between. Germline-derived CDR1 and CDR2 are GTSNPN and SVGIG (reference sequence). The CDR3 loop spans 13 amino acids. CDR3 region: CAWSAHQDTEQYF. In DNA form, the CDR3 reads TGTGCCTGGAGTGCACACCAGGATACTGAGCAGTACTTC.

The rearrangement links TRBV5-1 to TRBJ2-5; D may match TRBD1 or TRBD2 (6 bases each). The CDR3 spans 16 residues. Trimming pared 3 bases from V and 5 bases from J, leaving 20 bases between. CDR1 is SGHRS and CDR2 is YFSETQ in the germline V gene. The CDR3 nucleotides are TGCGCCAGCAGCTCCCTCTCGGCTAGAGGGGGGGAGACCCAGTACTTC. It encodes CASSSLSARGGETQYF.

The V call is TRBV5-5, the J call TRBJ2-7; unclear D gene. Trimming removed 4 bases at V and 5 bases at J, with 10 bases between. CDR1 and CDR2 (germline): SGHKS, YYEKEE (reference sequence). This CDR3 contains 12 residues. The CDR3 loop is CASSALTDEQYF. The CDR3 bases are TGTGCCAGCAGCGCATTAACCGACGAGCAGTACTTC.

V is TRBV7-7 and J is TRBJ2-3; a weak D match, TRBD1 (5 bases). Germline lookup yields CDR1 SSHAT and CDR2 FNYEAQ (reference sequence). The CDR3 extends over 12 amino acids. Trimming left V 5 bases short and J 3 bases short, with 6 bases between. The CDR3: CASSPGTDTQYF. CDR3 DNA sequence: TGTGCCAGCAGCCCAGGGACAGATACGCAGTATTTT.

This clone has just one count. The V and J genes are TRBV9 and TRBJ2-5; 8 bases map to TRBD2. The J segment lost 3 bases and the V segment lost 0 bases, leaving 4 bases of the junction unmatched. This CDR3 has 15 amino acids. Germline CDR1 reads SGDLS; CDR2 reads YYNGEE. CDR3 nucleotide sequence: TGTGCCAGCAGCGTAGGGAGCGGGGGAAAAGAGACCCAGTACTTC. Residues: CASSVGSGGKETQYF. The variable domain in full, with the rest retrieved from reference TRBV9 and TRBJ2-5, is DSGVTQTPKHLITATGQRVTLRCSPRSGDLSVYWYQQSLDQGLQFLIQYYNGEERAKGNILERFSAQQFPDLHSELNLSSLELGDSALYFCASSVGSGGKETQYFGPGTRLLVL.

The J gene is TRBJ2-5, the V gene TRBV19; possibly TRBD2 for D (7 bases). The length of the CDR3 is 15 residues. Germline V CDR1 and CDR2: LNHDA, SQIVND (reference sequence). Trimming took 3 bases from V and 5 from J, leaving 16 bases between them. The CDR3 DNA reads as TGTGCCAGTAGTATCGGCGGGGGCCCTGGGGAGACCCAGTACTTC. It translates to CASSIGGGPGETQYF.

This sequence joins TRBV7-9 and TRBJ2-1; tentatively, D is TRBD1 or TRBD2 (5 bases each). Germline V lookup: CDR1 SEHNR, CDR2 FQNEAQ (reference sequence). Trimming stripped 0 bases from V and 8 bases from J, with 20 bases between. This CDR3 is 17 amino acids long. CDR3 sequence (DNA): TGTGCCAGCAGCTTAGCGTATGGGACCCGCGACCCCGATGAGCAGTTCTTC. Its translation: CASSLAYGTRDPDEQFF.

This clone appeared a single time. The CDR3 bases are TGTGCCAGCAGCTTGGGTAGCGGGAGTCGGTACGAGCAGTACTTC. It encodes CASSLGSGSRYEQYF. The chain is built from TRBV5-4 and TRBJ2-7; 9 bases are a match to TRBD2. Germline V gene lookup returns CDR1 SGHNT and CDR2 YYREEE (reference sequence). The CDR3 runs 15 residues. V lost 0 bases to trimming and J lost 4 bases; unmatched junction nucleotides: 5.

The chain employs TRBV18 and TRBJ1-5, with D hard to call. V dropped 3 bases and J dropped 5 bases, with 8 bases sitting between them. The V gene's germline CDR1 is KGHSH and CDR2 LQKENI. The CDR3 contains 13 residues. The CDR3 protein is CASSPSIDQPQHF. In nucleotides, the CDR3 is TGTGCCAGCTCACCCTCCATCGATCAGCCCCAGCATTTT.

This sequence joins TRBV29-1 and TRBJ2-2, with TRBD1 identical over 8 bases. The CDR3 totals 14 residues. The germline V gene encodes CDR1 SQVTM and CDR2 ANQGSEA. V lost 8 bases to trimming and J lost 0 bases; unmatched junction nucleotides: 5. This chain's CDR3 is CSFLTGANTGELFF. The CDR3 DNA is TGCAGCTTCCTGACAGGGGCGAACACCGGGGAGCTGTTTTTT.

This clone appeared once. The genes are TRBV7-2 and TRBJ2-5; 8 bases match TRBD1. Germline-derived CDR1 and CDR2 are SGHTA and FQGNSA. J gave up 1 base and V 1 base, and 5 bases lay outside the gene matches. The CDR3 covers 16 residues. CDR3: CASSLETGQGQETQYF. CDR3 nucleotide sequence: TGTGCCAGCAGCTTAGAGACCGGACAGGGCCAAGAGACCCAGTACTTC.

The V gene is TRBV4-2, the J gene TRBJ2-4, with 8 positions matching TRBD1. The length of the CDR3 is 15 residues. Germline CDR1 and CDR2: LGHNA and YNFKEQ. The J segment lost 7 bases and the V segment lost 2 bases, leaving 7 bases of the junction unmatched. CDR3: CASSQPDRDLNIQYF. The CDR3 DNA is TGTGCCAGCAGCCAACCGGACAGGGATCTCAACATTCAGTACTTC.

The chain employs TRBV28 and TRBJ1-6, with a weak D call TRBD1 (5 bases). CDR1 and CDR2 from the germline V gene are MDHEN and SYDVKM. V dropped 7 bases and J dropped 5 bases, with 18 bases sitting between them. This CDR3 has 16 amino acids. The CDR3 reads CASTVVPGLNNSPLHF. The DNA of the CDR3 is TGTGCCAGCACCGTGGTCCCGGGACTTAATAATTCACCCCTCCACTTT. Variable domain in full (rest from reference TRBV28 and TRBJ1-6): DVKVTQSSRYLVKRTGEKVFLECVQDMDHENMFWYRQDPGLGLRLIYFSYDVKMKEKGDIPEGYSVSREKKERFSLILESASTNQTSMYLCASTVVPGLNNSPLHFGNGTRLTVT.